The 27 T cell receptor beta chains listed next were all sequenced from one sample in a study of post-analysis software for immune sequencing data. Prepared libraries of TCR beta cDNA carried unique molecular identifiers. A single record per CDR3 protein comes from TCRdb applying MiXCR to the PCR reads. The profile shows about 160,000 distinct CDR3 sequences, about 34% of them singletons. Source: blood, taken after autologous hematopoietic stem cell transplantation. The receptor source for this set is a girl between 10 and 17 years old with multiple sclerosis.

The chain uses TRBV15 and TRBJ2-7; 11 nucleotides line up with TRBD2. With V trimmed by 0 bases and J by 6 bases, 4 bases remained unmatched. Per the germline V gene, CDR1 is LNHNV and CDR2 is YYDKDF (reference sequence). The CDR3 covers 15 residues. CDR3 DNA: TGTGCCACCAGCAGAGATATGGGACTAGCGGCCGAGCAGTACTTC. It yields the protein CATSRDMGLAAEQYF.

The chain is built from TRBV20-1 and TRBJ2-5, with D unresolved. The CDR3 length is 15 residues. Germline CDR1 DFQATT, CDR2 SNEGSKA (reference sequence). V shed 2 bases and J shed 1 base, with 14 bases lying between them. DNA of the CDR3: TGCAGTGCTAGAACAAAGTGGCGGATCCAAGAGACCCAGTACTTC. This translates into CSARTKWRIQETQYF.

This clonotype was counted between two and nine times. The CDR3: CASSLGGQGSPYEQYF. The CDR3, as DNA: TGTGCCAGCAGCTTAGGAGGGCAGGGGAGCCCCTACGAGCAGTACTTC. The chain links TRBV7-9 to TRBJ2-7; D might be TRBD1 (6 bases). The germline V gene encodes CDR1 SEHNR and CDR2 FQNEAQ (reference sequence). V lost 1 base, J lost 2 bases, and 15 bases lay in between. The CDR3 loop spans 16 amino acids.

The chain joins TRBV9 to TRBJ2-1, with D perhaps being TRBD1 or TRBD2 (5 bases each). V lost 3 bases and J lost 1, with 23 bases in between. In germline, CDR1 is SGDLS, CDR2 YYNGEE. The CDR3 spans 19 residues. The CDR3 DNA follows: TGTGCCAGCAGCGCGCCCCGGGGCCTATCAGTGGGGTCCTACAATGAGCAGTTCTTC. This codes for CASSAPRGLSVGSYNEQFF.

This clonotype was observed a handful of times. The rearrangement joins TRBV9 to TRBJ2-2, with D perhaps being TRBD1 or TRBD2 (5 bases each). Trimming cost V 3 bases and J 1 base, with 16 bases left between them. The CDR3 is made up of 17 amino acids. Germline-derived CDR1 and CDR2 are SGDLS and YYNGEE. This chain's CDR3 is CASSASAGAMNTGELFF. For the CDR3, the DNA is TGTGCCAGCAGCGCAAGCGCCGGGGCCATGAACACCGGGGAGCTGTTTTTT.

Here the CDR3 reads CASSLSPWRAAKGAYEQYF. For the CDR3, the DNA is TGTGCCAGCAGCTTATCCCCGTGGCGTGCGGCCAAGGGGGCCTACGAGCAGTACTTC. This rearrangement joins TRBV7-9 to TRBJ2-7, with D perhaps TRBD1 (6 bases). Germline V lookup: CDR1 SEHNR, CDR2 FQNEAQ (reference sequence). V shed 2 bases and J shed 2 bases, with 25 bases lying between them. The CDR3 has 19 residues.

As regards this clonotype: Possible read error: a much larger clone is one base away. The CDR3 DNA follows: TGCGCCAGCAGCTTGGCCCTTGGAGAGGCCCAGTACTTC. Its translation: CASSLALGEAQYF. The rearrangement links TRBV5-1 to TRBJ2-5; no firm D call. The CDR3 consists of 13 residues. The germline gives CDR1 SGHRS, CDR2 YFSETQ. The full variable domain, its missing parts supplied by reference TRBV5-1 and TRBJ2-5, is KAGVTQTPRYLIKTRGQQVTLSCSPISGHRSVSWYQQTPGQGLQFLFEYFSETQRNKGNFPGRFSGRQFSNSRSEMNVSTLELGDSALYLCASSLALGEAQYFGPGTRLLVL.

The chain employs TRBV5-1 and TRBJ2-5, with 8 positions matching TRBD1. V shed 0 bases and J 4 bases; nucleotides not matched to a gene: 14. The germline V gene encodes CDR1 SGHRS and CDR2 YFSETQ. The CDR3 consists of 18 residues. CDR3 region: CASSLAVAGTGWLETQYF. DNA for the CDR3: TGCGCCAGCAGCTTGGCAGTGGCTGGGACAGGTTGGCTAGAGACCCAGTACTTC.

The V gene is TRBV12-3 or TRBV12-4, the J gene TRBJ1-5, with 7 bases fitting TRBD1. J lost 7 bases, V lost 5 bases, and 8 bases had no gene match. The CDR3 is 14 amino acids. CDR3: CASSPEQGWQPQHF. The CDR3 DNA reads TGTGCCAGCAGTCCAGAACAGGGGTGGCAGCCCCAGCATTTT.

This clonotype has at least ten counts. The chain has TRBV29-1 and TRBJ2-7; TRBD2 agrees at 12 bases. Germline values: CDR1 SQVTM, CDR2 ANQGSEA. Trimming cost V 0 bases and J 6 bases; bases outside gene matches: 6. The CDR3 extends over 15 amino acids. The CDR3, as DNA: TGCAGCGTTGAAGATCGACTAGCGGGAGTCCGCGAGCAGTACTTC. Amino acid sequence: CSVEDRLAGVREQYF.

The gene calls are TRBV7-2 and TRBJ2-7, with 9 nucleotides matching TRBD2. The ends lost 4 bases at V and 7 bases at J; junction bases unmatched: 8. Germline V CDR1 and CDR2: SGHTA, FQGNSA. This CDR3 spans 14 amino acids. CDR3 residues: CASSYSGGTTEQYF. The CDR3, as DNA: TGTGCCAGCAGCTATAGCGGGGGTACGACGGAGCAGTACTTC.

The genes are TRBV6-6 and TRBJ2-4; tentative D call: TRBD2 (6 bases). The CDR3 is 14 residues long. V shed 7 bases and J shed 6 bases, with 16 bases lying between them. CDR1 is MNHNY and CDR2 is SVGAGI in the germline V gene (reference sequence). The chain's CDR3 is CASTHGSRGNIQYF. The CDR3 nucleotides read TGTGCCAGCACCCACGGGAGTCGGGGAAACATTCAGTACTTC.

The rearrangement links TRBV19 to TRBJ2-1, with TRBD2 identical over 8 bases. The CDR3 sequence is 17 residues long. V trimming: 4 bases; J trimming: 0 bases; junction bases outside the gene matches: 8. CDR1 is LNHDA, CDR2 SQIVND, per germline (reference sequence). CDR3 bases: TGTGCCAGTAGTACCCGGACTAGCAGAGGCTCCTACAATGAGCAGTTCTTC. Residues: CASSTRTSRGSYNEQFF.

For the CDR3, the DNA is TGTGCCAGCAGCTCCCTGGGGAATGGCTCCTACGAGCAGTACTTC. Amino acids: CASSSLGNGSYEQYF. V gene TRBV7-2 combines with J gene TRBJ2-7; D is unresolved. V gave up 4 bases and J gave up 0 bases, with 13 bases separating them. The germline CDR1 and CDR2 sequences are SGHTA and FQGNSA. This CDR3 spans 15 amino acids.

This chain links TRBV27 with TRBJ1-5; D gene unclear. The CDR3 is 13 residues long. CDR1 and CDR2 (germline): MNHEY, SMNVEV (reference sequence). V dropped 3 bases and J dropped 11 bases, with 14 bases sitting between them. CDR3 DNA: TGTGCCAGCAGTTTGCGCCCCTGGGGAGCCCAGCATTTT. It specifies CASSLRPWGAQHF.

This clonotype came up a few times. V usage is TRBV18 and J usage is TRBJ1-6, with D possibly matching TRBD1 (5 bases). The length of the CDR3 is 14 residues. Germline CDR1 is KGHSH and CDR2 is LQKENI. With 3 bases removed from V and 7 bases from J, the gap between germline ends came to 10 bases. DNA of the CDR3: TGTGCCAGCTCACCGGGAGGGGACAATTCACCCCTCCACTTT. Its translation: CASSPGGDNSPLHF.

This chain connects TRBV12-3 or TRBV12-4 to TRBJ2-7; TRBD2 matches 7 bases. The J call is in doubt because the DNA end fits TRBJ2-5 better. This CDR3 comprises 14 residues. CDR3 DNA: TGTGCCAGCAGTTGGGCGGGAGACCTGGAGACCCAGTACTTC. It yields the protein CASSWAGDLETQYF.

This clonotype was seen more than once but under ten times. The chain links TRBV6-5 to TRBJ1-2, with D uncertain. The CDR3 contains 14 residues. CDR1 is MNHEY, CDR2 SVGAGI, per germline. V shed 0 bases and J shed 8 bases, with 13 bases lying between them. The CDR3 spells CASSYSGKQEGYTF. DNA of the CDR3: TGTGCCAGCAGTTACTCGGGCAAGCAGGAAGGCTACACCTTC.

The V and J genes are TRBV7-9 and TRBJ2-3, with D uncertain. V was pared by 2 bases and J by 1 base, with 10 bases between. This CDR3 is 15 amino acids long. Germline CDR1 and CDR2: SEHNR and FQNEAQ (reference sequence). The DNA of the CDR3 is TGTGCCAGCAGCTTAAGGCAGGACCGCACAGATACGCAGTATTTT. Translating gives CASSLRQDRTDTQYF.

The chain links TRBV24-1 to TRBJ2-1, with D perhaps matching TRBD1 (5 bases). The ends were cut back, 2 bases at V and 6 bases at J, with 10 bases in the middle. The germline V gene has CDR1 KGHDR and CDR2 SFDVKD. CDR3 length: 14 residues. The DNA for the CDR3 is TGTGCCACCAGTGATTCCCGACAGACCAATGAGCAGTTCTTC. Amino acid sequence: CATSDSRQTNEQFF.

The rearrangement links TRBV12-3 or TRBV12-4 to TRBJ2-1; D gene unclear. This CDR3 has 14 residues. Trimming pared 5 bases from V and 10 bases from J, leaving 18 bases between. CDR3 residues: CASSPLVNIGEQFF. CDR3 in DNA: TGTGCCAGCAGTCCCCTTGTTAATATTGGGGAGCAGTTCTTC.

This clonotype has ten or more counts. V and J are TRBV27 and TRBJ1-5, with 10 bases identical to TRBD1. The germline gives CDR1 MNHEY, CDR2 SMNVEV (reference sequence). The CDR3 has 16 residues. V shed 6 bases and J 7 bases; nucleotides not matched to a gene: 12. The CDR3 spells CASSFSGTGVRQPQHF. CDR3 nucleotides: TGTGCCAGCAGCTTCTCCGGGACAGGGGTTCGCCAGCCCCAGCATTTT.

The chain employs TRBV6-6 and TRBJ1-6, with a tentative D call TRBD1 (6 bases). This CDR3 comprises 13 residues. V lost 7 bases and J 7 bases, leaving 11 bases between the germline ends. Germline V gives CDR1 MNHNY, CDR2 SVGAGI (reference sequence). For the CDR3, the DNA is TGTGCCAGCAAGGGGGGCTTAAATTCACCCCTCCACTTT. It translates to CASKGGLNSPLHF.

This clonotype was seen a handful of times. The gene calls are TRBV5-1 and TRBJ2-1; 11 nucleotides align to TRBD2. V lost 2 bases to trimming and J lost 9 bases; unmatched junction nucleotides: 10. Germline V lookup: CDR1 SGHRS, CDR2 YFSETQ. The length of the CDR3 is 16 residues. In DNA, the CDR3 is TGCGCCAGCAGCTTAGAAACTAGCGGGAGTGGAGGTGAGCAGTTCTTC. Translated, it gives CASSLETSGSGGEQFF.

The table lists this clonotype with a few counts. The chain is built from TRBV6-5 and TRBJ2-1, with unresolved D. Trimming shortened V by 5 bases and J by 1 base, and 9 bases separated the two germline ends. Germline V gene data show CDR1 as MNHEY and CDR2 as SVGAGI. The CDR3 runs to 14 residues. This CDR3 reads CASSPPGSYNEQFF. The CDR3 nucleotides read TGTGCCAGCAGTCCCCCGGGTTCCTACAATGAGCAGTTCTTC.

In this sample, this clonotype turned up many times. The gene calls are TRBV24-1 and TRBJ1-2; D perhaps matches TRBD1 (5 bases). The germline V and J ends were trimmed by 2 bases and 8 bases, with 17 bases remaining between them. Germline V gene sequence: CDR1 KGHDR, CDR2 SFDVKD. The CDR3 totals 15 residues. In DNA, the CDR3 is TGTGCCACCAGTGATTCCCGTTCAGGGAAGAGCGGCTACACCTTC. Its translation: CATSDSRSGKSGYTF.

This clonotype was observed a few times. The genes are TRBV5-6 and TRBJ2-5, with 12 bases matching TRBD2. V lost 2 bases to trimming and J lost 5 bases; unmatched junction nucleotides: 7. The CDR3 totals 16 residues. From germline, CDR1 is SGHDT and CDR2 YYEEEE. CDR3 residues: CASSFITSGRRETQYF. CDR3 in DNA: TGTGCCAGCAGCTTCATCACTAGCGGGAGGCGGGAGACCCAGTACTTC.